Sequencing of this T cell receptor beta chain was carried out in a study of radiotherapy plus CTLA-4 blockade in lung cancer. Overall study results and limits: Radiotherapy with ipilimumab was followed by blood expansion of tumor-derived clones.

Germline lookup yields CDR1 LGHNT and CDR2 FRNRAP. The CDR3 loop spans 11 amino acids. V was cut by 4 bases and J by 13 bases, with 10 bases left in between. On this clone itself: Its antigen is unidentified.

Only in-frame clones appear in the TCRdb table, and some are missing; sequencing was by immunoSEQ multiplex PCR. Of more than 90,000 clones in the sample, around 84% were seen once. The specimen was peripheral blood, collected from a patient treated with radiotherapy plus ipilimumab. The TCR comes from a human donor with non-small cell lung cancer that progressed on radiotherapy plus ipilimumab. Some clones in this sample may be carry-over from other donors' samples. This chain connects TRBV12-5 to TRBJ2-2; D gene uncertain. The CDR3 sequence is CASGSAKGLFF. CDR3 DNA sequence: TGTGCTAGTGGTTCTGCTAAGGGGCTGTTTTTT.